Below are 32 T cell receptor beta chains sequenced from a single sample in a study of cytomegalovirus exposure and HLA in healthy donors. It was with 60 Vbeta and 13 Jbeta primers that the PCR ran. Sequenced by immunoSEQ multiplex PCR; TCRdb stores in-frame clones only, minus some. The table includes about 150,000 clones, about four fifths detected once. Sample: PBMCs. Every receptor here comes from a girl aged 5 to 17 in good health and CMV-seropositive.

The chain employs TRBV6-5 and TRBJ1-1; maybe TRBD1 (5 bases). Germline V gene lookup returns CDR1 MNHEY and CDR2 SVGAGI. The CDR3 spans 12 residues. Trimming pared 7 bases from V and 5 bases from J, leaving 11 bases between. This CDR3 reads CASTTGGTEAFF. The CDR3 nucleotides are TGTGCCAGCACCACGGGGGGGACTGAAGCTTTCTTT.

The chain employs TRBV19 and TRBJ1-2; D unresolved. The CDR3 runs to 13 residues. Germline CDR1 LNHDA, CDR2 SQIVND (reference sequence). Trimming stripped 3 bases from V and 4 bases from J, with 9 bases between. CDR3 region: CASSIGNRYGYTF. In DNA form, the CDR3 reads TGTGCCAGTAGTATCGGGAACCGCTATGGCTACACCTTC.

DNA for the CDR3: TGTGCCAGCAGCTACCCGGACAGGGGAGACACTGAAGCTTTCTTT. Protein product: CASSYPDRGDTEAFF. The chain links TRBV7-9 to TRBJ1-1; 9 bases line up with TRBD1. V was clipped by 4 bases and J by 3 bases; unmatched bases: 6. Per the germline V gene, CDR1 is SEHNR and CDR2 is FQNEAQ (reference sequence). The CDR3 extends over 15 amino acids.

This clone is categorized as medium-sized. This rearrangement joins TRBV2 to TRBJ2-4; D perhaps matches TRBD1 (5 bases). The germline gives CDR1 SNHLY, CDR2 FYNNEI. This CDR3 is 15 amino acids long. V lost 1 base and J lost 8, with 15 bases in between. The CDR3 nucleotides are TGTGCCAGCAGTGAAGAAGCAAAGGGGTGGGACATTCAGTACTTC. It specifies CASSEEAKGWDIQYF.

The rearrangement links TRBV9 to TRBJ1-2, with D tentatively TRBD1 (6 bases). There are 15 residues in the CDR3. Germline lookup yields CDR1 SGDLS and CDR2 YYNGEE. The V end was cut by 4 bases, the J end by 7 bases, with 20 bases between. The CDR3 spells CASSPGAAVSGGYTF. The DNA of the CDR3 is TGTGCCAGCAGCCCAGGGGCCGCCGTGTCGGGTGGCTACACCTTC.

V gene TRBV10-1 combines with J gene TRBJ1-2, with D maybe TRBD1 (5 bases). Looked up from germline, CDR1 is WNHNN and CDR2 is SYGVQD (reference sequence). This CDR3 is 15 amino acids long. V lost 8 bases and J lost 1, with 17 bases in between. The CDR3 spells CASFQTGLLNYGYTF. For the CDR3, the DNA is TGCGCCAGCTTCCAAACAGGTTTACTTAACTATGGCTACACCTTC.

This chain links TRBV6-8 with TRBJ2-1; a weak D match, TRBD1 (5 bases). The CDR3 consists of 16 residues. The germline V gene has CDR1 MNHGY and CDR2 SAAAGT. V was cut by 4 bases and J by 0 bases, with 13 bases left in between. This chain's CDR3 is CASSWTSIGSYNEQFF. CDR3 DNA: TGTGCCAGCAGTTGGACATCCATAGGCTCCTACAATGAGCAGTTCTTC.

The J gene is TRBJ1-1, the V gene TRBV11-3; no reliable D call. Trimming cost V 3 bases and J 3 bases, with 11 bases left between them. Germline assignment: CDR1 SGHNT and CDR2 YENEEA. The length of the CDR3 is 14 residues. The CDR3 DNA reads TGTGCCAGCAGCTTGGCGGAAATGGACACTGAAGCTTTCTTT. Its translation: CASSLAEMDTEAFF.

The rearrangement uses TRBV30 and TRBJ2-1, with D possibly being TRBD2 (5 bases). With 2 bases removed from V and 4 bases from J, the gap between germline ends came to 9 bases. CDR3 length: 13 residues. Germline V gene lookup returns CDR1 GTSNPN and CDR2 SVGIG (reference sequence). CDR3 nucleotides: TGTGCCTGGAGTAGAACGGGGTACAATGAGCAGTTCTTC. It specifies CAWSRTGYNEQFF.

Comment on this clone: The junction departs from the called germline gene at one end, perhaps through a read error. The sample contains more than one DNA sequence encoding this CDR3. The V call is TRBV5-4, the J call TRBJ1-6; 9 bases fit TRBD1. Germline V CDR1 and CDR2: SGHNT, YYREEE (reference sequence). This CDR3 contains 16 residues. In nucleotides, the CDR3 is TGTGCCAGTAGCTCCAATTCCGGGACAGGGCCTTCACCCCTCCACTTT. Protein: CASSSNSGTGPSPLHF.

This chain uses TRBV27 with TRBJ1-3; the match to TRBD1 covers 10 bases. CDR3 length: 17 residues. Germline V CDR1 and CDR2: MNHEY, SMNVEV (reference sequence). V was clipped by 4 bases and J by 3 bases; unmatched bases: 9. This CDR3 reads CASSSRDRGISGNTIYF. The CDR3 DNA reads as TGTGCCAGCAGTTCCCGGGACAGGGGCATAAGTGGAAACACCATATATTTT.

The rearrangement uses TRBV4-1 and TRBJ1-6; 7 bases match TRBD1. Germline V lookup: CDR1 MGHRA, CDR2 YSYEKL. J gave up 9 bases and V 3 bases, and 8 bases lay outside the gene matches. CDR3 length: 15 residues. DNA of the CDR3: TGCGCCAGCAGCCACCTACAGGGGATCAGTTCACCCCTCCACTTT. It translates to CASSHLQGISSPLHF.

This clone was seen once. The CDR3 here is CASSDYRVEYSPLHF. As DNA, the CDR3 is TGTGCCAGCAGCGACTACAGGGTAGAGTATTCACCCCTCCACTTT. V is TRBV7-9 and J is TRBJ1-6; perhaps TRBD1 as D (6 bases). V shed 5 bases and J shed 8 bases, with 16 bases lying between them. From germline, CDR1 is SEHNR and CDR2 FQNEAQ (reference sequence). This CDR3 is built from 15 residues.

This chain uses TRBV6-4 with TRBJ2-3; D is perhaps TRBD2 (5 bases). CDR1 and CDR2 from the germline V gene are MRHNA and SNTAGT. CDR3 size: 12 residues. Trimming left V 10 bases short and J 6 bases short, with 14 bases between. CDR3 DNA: TGTGCCACCAGCGACACGGGGGATACGCAGTATTTT. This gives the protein CATSDTGDTQYF.

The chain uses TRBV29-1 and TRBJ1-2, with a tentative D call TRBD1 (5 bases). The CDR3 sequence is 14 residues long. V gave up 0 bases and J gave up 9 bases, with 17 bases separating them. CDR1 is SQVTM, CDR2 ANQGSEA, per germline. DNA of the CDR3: TGCAGCGTTGAAGATTTAGGGGCACGGTCGAGCTACACCTTC. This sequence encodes CSVEDLGARSSYTF.

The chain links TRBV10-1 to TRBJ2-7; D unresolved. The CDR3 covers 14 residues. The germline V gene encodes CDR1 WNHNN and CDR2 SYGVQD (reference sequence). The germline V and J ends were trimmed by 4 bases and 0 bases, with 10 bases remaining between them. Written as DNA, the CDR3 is TGCGCCAGCAGTGTGTCAGCTAACTCCTACGAGCAGTACTTC. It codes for CASSVSANSYEQYF.

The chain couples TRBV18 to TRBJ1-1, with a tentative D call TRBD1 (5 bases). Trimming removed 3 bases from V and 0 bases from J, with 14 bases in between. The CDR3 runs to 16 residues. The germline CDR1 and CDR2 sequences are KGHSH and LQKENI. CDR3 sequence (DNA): TGTGCCAGCTCACCGGGGCAGATCGTCTTGAACACTGAAGCTTTCTTT. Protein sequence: CASSPGQIVLNTEAFF. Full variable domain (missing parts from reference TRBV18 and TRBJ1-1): NAGVMQNPRHLVRRRGQEARLRCSPMKGHSHVYWYRQLPEEGLKFMVYLQKENIIDESGMPKERFSAEFPKEGPSILRIQQVVRGDSAAYFCASSPGQIVLNTEAFFGQGTRLTVV.

The CDR3: CASSISYEQYF. In DNA form, the CDR3 reads TGTGCCAGCAGCATATCCTACGAGCAGTACTTC. This chain links TRBV11-2 with TRBJ2-7; D ambiguous. CDR1 and CDR2 (germline): SGHAT, FQNNGV. Trimming shortened V by 5 bases and J by 1 base, and 3 bases separated the two germline ends. The CDR3 covers 11 residues.

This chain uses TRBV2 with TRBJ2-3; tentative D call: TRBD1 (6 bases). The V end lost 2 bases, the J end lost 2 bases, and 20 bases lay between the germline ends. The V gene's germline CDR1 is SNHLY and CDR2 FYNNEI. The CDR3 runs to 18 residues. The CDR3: CASSEKYGTYAHTDTQYF. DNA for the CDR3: TGTGCCAGCAGTGAAAAATATGGGACATATGCCCACACAGATACGCAGTATTTT.

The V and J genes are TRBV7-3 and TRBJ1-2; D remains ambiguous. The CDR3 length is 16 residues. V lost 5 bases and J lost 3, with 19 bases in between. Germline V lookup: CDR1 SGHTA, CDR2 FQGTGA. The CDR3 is CASSTSIGGMDYGYTF. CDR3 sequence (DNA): TGTGCCAGCAGCACATCCATTGGCGGCATGGACTATGGCTACACCTTC.

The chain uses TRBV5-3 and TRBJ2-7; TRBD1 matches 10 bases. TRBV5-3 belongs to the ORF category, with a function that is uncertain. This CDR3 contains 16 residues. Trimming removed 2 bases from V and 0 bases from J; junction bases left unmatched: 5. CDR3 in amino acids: CARSFFRQGASYEQYF. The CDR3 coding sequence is TGTGCCAGAAGCTTCTTCCGACAGGGGGCCTCCTACGAGCAGTACTTC.

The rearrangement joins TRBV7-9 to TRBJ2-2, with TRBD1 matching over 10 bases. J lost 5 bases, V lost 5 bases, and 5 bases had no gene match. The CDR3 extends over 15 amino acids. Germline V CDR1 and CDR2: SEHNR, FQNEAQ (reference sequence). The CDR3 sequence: CASSLGTGETGELFF. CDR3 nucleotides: TGTGCCAGCAGCCTTGGGACAGGGGAAACCGGGGAGCTGTTTTTT.

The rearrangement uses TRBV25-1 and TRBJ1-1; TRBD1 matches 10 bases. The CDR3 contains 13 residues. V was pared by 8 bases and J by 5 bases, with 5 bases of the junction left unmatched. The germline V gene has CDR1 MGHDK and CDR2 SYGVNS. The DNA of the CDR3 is TGTGCCAGCTGGACAGGGGGTAGGACTGAAGCTTTCTTT. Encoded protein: CASWTGGRTEAFF.

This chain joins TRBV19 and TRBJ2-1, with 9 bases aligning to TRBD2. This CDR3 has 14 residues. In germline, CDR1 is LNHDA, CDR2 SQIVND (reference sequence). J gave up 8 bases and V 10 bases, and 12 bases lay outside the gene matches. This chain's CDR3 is CATTKAGGLYEQFF. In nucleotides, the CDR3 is TGTGCCACCACCAAAGCGGGGGGCCTTTATGAGCAGTTCTTC.

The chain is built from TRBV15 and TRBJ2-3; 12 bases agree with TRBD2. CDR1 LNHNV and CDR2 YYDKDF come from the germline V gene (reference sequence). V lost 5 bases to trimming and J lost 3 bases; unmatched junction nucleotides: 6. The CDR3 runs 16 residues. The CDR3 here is CATSARLAGETDTQYF. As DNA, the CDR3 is TGTGCCACCAGCGCCCGACTAGCGGGGGAAACAGATACGCAGTATTTT.

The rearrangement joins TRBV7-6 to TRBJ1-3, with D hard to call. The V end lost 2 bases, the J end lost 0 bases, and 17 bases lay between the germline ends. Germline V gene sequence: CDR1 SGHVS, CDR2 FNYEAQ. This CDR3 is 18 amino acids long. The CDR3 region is CASSLLGVGSLSGNTIYF. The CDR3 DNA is TGTGCCAGCAGCTTACTCGGTGTTGGGAGCCTCTCTGGAAACACCATATATTTT.

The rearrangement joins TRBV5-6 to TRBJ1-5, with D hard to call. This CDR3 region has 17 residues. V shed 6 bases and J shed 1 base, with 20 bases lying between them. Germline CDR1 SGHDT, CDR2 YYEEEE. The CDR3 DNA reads TGTGCCAGCAACGCCCGCGGGAAAGGGAGGAGCAATCAGCCCCAGCATTTT. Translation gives CASNARGKGRSNQPQHF.

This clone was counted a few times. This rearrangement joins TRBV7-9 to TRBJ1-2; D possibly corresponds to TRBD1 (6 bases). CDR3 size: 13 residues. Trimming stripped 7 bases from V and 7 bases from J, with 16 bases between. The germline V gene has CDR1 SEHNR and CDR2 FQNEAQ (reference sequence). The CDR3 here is CASNLGGAGGYTF. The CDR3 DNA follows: TGTGCCAGCAATCTAGGGGGGGCAGGTGGCTACACCTTC.

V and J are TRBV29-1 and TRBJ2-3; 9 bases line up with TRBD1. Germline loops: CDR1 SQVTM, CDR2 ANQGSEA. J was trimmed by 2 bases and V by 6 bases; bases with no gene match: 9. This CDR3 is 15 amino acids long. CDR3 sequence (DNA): TGCAGCGTGGCAACCGGACAGGGGATCACAGATACGCAGTATTTT. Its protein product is CSVATGQGITDTQYF.

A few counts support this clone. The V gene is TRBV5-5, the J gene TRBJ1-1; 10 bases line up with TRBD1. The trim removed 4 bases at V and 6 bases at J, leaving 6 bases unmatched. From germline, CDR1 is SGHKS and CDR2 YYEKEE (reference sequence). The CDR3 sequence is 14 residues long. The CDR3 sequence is CASSRDRGYAEAFF. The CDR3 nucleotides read TGTGCCAGCAGCCGGGACAGGGGTTATGCTGAAGCTTTCTTT. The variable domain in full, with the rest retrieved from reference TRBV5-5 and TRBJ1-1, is DAGVTQSPTHLIKTRGQQVTLRCSPISGHKSVSWYQQVLGQGPQFIFQYYEKEERGRGNFPDRFSARQFPNYSSELNVNALLLGDSALYLCASSRDRGYAEAFFGQGTRLTVV.

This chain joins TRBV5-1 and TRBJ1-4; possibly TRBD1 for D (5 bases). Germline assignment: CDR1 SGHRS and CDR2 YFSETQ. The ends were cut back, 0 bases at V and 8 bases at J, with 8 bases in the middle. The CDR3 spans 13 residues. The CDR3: CASSLVTEEKLFF. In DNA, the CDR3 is TGCGCCAGCAGCTTGGTGACAGAGGAAAAACTGTTTTTT.

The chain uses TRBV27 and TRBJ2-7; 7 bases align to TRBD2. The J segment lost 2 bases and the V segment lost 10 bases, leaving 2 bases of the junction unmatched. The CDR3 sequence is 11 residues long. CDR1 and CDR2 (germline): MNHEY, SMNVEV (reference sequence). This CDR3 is CATGTTYEQYF. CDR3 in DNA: TGTGCCACAGGGACTACCTACGAGCAGTACTTC.